This TCR beta chain comes out of a study of cytomegalovirus exposure and HLA in healthy donors. Study-wide points: An Asian-associated ancestry cluster reportedly showed fewer N-insertions than the approximately 630-donor mean in a later analysis.

Nominal health characterized the donors when sampled, though unrecorded immune exposures were likely. 13 Jbeta primers and 60 Vbeta primers were used for the PCR. TCRdb's table, derived via immunoSEQ multiplex PCR, lists solely in-frame clones and lacks some. This table holds 150,000 to 200,000 clones, 75% to 80% found once. This clone was detected a few times. Its antigen is not identified. Germline V lookup: CDR1 SNHLY, CDR2 FYNNEI. V lost 2 bases and J lost 7, with 12 bases in between. CDR3 length: 14 amino acids. The sequence was collected from a woman aged 25 to 45 in good health and CMV-seropositive. Input material: PBMCs. This sequence joins TRBV2 and TRBJ1-5; D not certain. CDR3 protein: CASSESRILQPQHF. As DNA, the CDR3 is TGTGCCAGCAGTGAATCGCGGATACTACAGCCCCAGCATTTT. The variable domain in full, completed from reference TRBV2 and TRBJ1-5, reads EPEVTQTPSHQVTQMGQEVILRCVPISNHLYFYWYRQILGQKVEFLVSFYNNEISEKSEIFDDQFSVERPDGSNFTLKIRSTKLEDSAMYFCASSESRILQPQHFGDGTRLSIL.